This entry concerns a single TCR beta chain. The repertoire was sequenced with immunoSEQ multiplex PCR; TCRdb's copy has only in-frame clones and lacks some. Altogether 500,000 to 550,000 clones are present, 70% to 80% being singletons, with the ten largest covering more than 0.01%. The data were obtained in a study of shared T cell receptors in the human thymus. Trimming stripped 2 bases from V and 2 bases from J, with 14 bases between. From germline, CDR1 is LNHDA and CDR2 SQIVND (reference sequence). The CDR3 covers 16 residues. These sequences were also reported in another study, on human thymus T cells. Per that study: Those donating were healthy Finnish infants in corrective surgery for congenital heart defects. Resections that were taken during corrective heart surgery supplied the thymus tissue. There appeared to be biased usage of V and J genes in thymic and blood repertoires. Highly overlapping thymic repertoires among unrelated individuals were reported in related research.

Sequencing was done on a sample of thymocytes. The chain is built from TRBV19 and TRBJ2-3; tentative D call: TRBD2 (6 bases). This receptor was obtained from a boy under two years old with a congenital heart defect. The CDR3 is CASSINLLATTDTQYF. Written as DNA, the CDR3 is TGTGCCAGTAGTATAAATCTGCTAGCGACCACAGATACGCAGTATTTT.